Presented here are 7 T cell receptor beta chains from one specimen sequenced in a study of blood T cell repertoires in COVID-19. Measured with immunoSEQ multiplex PCR; TCRdb has only the in-frame clones, and not every one. Of about 300,000 clones listed, approximately 89% are singletons. Source material: peripheral blood. These receptors all stem from a woman aged 30 to 39 with COVID-19, enrolled during active disease.

The rearrangement uses TRBV28 and TRBJ1-5; weak D call: TRBD1 (5 bases). There are 13 residues in the CDR3. Germline loops: CDR1 MDHEN, CDR2 SYDVKM. V shed 7 bases and J shed 4 bases, with 11 bases lying between them. The CDR3 region is CASTPGWNQPQHF. DNA for the CDR3: TGTGCCAGCACCCCAGGGTGGAATCAGCCCCAGCATTTT.

This clone was seen once. This chain links TRBV30 with TRBJ2-7; D gene ambiguous. The CDR3 is 13 amino acids. V was clipped by 3 bases and J by 0 bases, with 9 bases between them. The germline V gene encodes CDR1 GTSNPN and CDR2 SVGIG (reference sequence). CDR3 residues: CAWSLGSSYEQYF. CDR3 nucleotide sequence: TGTGCCTGGAGCCTGGGCAGCTCCTACGAGCAGTACTTC.

This clone has only one observation. The rearrangement uses TRBV28 and TRBJ2-3; D is possibly TRBD1 (5 bases). V gave up 1 base and J gave up 3 bases, with 8 bases separating them. Per germline, CDR1 MDHEN and CDR2 SYDVKM. The CDR3 runs to 14 residues. CDR3 loop: CASSLFSGTDTQYF. In DNA, the CDR3 is TGTGCCAGCAGTTTATTCTCAGGGACAGATACGCAGTATTTT.

V is TRBV7-2 and J is TRBJ2-1; TRBD2 agrees at 10 bases. Germline CDR1 reads SGHTA; CDR2 reads FQGNSA. V shed 3 bases and J 10 bases; nucleotides not matched to a gene: 12. The CDR3 totals 16 residues. This CDR3 reads CASSFRVAGGKREQFF. In DNA form, the CDR3 reads TGTGCCAGCAGCTTCCGGGTAGCGGGGGGTAAGAGGGAGCAGTTCTTC.

This chain links TRBV15 with TRBJ1-5; 8 bases agree with TRBD1. V lost 9 bases to trimming and J lost 2 bases; unmatched junction nucleotides: 12. From germline, CDR1 is LNHNV and CDR2 YYDKDF (reference sequence). The CDR3 loop spans 16 amino acids. The CDR3: CATARRPGQGNQPQHF. Here the CDR3 DNA reads TGTGCCACGGCTCGGAGACCGGGACAGGGCAATCAGCCCCAGCATTTT.

In this sample, this clone turned up a few times. The sample has other DNA sequences that encode this CDR3 too. The rearrangement links TRBV19 to TRBJ1-5, with D perhaps matching TRBD1 (5 bases). Germline assignment: CDR1 LNHDA and CDR2 SQIVND (reference sequence). The CDR3 loop spans 11 amino acids. With 6 bases removed from V and 7 bases from J, the gap between germline ends came to 7 bases. The CDR3 loop reads CASSQGQPQHF. The CDR3 DNA follows: TGTGCCAGTAGCCAGGGACAGCCCCAGCATTTT.

CDR3 nucleotide sequence: TGTGCCAGCAGCCTCGGGGGCACTAGCGAAGAGACCCAGTACTTC. Protein: CASSLGGTSEETQYF. J is TRBJ2-5 and V is TRBV11-3, with D perhaps matching TRBD2 (7 bases). This CDR3 is built from 15 residues. The germline V gene has CDR1 SGHNT and CDR2 YENEEA. Trimming left V 5 bases short and J 3 bases short, with 16 bases between.